A single sample is the source of the 21 T cell receptor beta chains below, sequenced in a study of Graves' ophthalmopathy and Graves' hyperthyroidism. Researchers took RNA transcripts and amplified TCR beta CDR3 regions from them. The workflow started with a first-round RT-PCR run with HTBI primers and then moved on to a second-round multiplex PCR. MiXCR, run by TCRdb on the multiplex PCR reads, gives a single entry per CDR3 protein. The table lists approximately 17,000 distinct CDR3 sequences, about 43% of them singletons. The specimen sequenced was peripheral blood. Receptor source: a woman between 35 and 50 years old with stable Graves' hyperthyroidism.

In the case of this clonotype: The CDR3 ends on some other residue instead of the conserved phenylalanine or tryptophan, so this is likely a read error. The chain joins TRBV7-2 to TRBJ1-2; D might be TRBD1 (6 bases). CDR1 and CDR2 from the germline V gene are SGHTA and FQGNSA. The CDR3 extends over 11 amino acids. The V and J ends lost 5 bases and 8 bases respectively, with 9 bases between them. The CDR3, as DNA: TGTGCCAGCAGCCTCGGACAGGGCTACACCTCC. This codes for CASSLGQGYTS.

The chain uses TRBV20-1 and TRBJ2-1; TRBD2 agrees at 9 bases. In germline, CDR1 is DFQATT, CDR2 SNEGSKA (reference sequence). Unmatched junction bases numbered 9, after V lost 0 bases and J lost 6 bases. This CDR3 is 16 amino acids long. The CDR3 protein is CSARDSEREVTNEQFF. CDR3 DNA: TGCAGTGCTAGAGATAGCGAGCGGGAGGTAACCAATGAGCAGTTCTTC.

This clonotype appeared many times. V is TRBV19 and J is TRBJ1-1; 7 nucleotides agree with TRBD1. This CDR3 is built from 14 residues. Germline CDR1 LNHDA, CDR2 SQIVND (reference sequence). J gave up 1 base and V 7 bases, and 6 bases lay outside the gene matches. CDR3 nucleotides: TGTGCCAGTAATCACAGGGGTGGGAACACTGAAGCTTTCTTT. Its translation: CASNHRGGNTEAFF.

V usage is TRBV9 and J usage is TRBJ1-3; 8 bases match TRBD1. The V and J ends lost 3 bases and 4 bases, in that order; junction bases with no gene match: 9. The CDR3 spans 16 residues. Germline V CDR1 and CDR2: SGDLS, YYNGEE. CDR3 coding DNA: TGTGCCAGCAGCGGACCGTCAGGGGGCTCCGGAAACACCATATATTTT. Amino acids: CASSGPSGGSGNTIYF.

The chain combines TRBV7-9 with TRBJ1-1; D is ambiguous. Trimming took 1 base from V and 0 from J, leaving 9 bases between them. The CDR3 consists of 15 residues. CDR1 and CDR2 from the germline V gene are SEHNR and FQNEAQ (reference sequence). CDR3 in amino acids: CASSLEAVMNTEAFF. The CDR3 bases are TGTGCCAGCAGCTTAGAGGCGGTCATGAACACTGAAGCTTTCTTT.

This clonotype was seen only a few times. CDR3 protein: CASSYVDRGSPLHF. CDR3 in DNA: TGTGCCAGCAGTTACGTAGACAGGGGCTCACCCCTCCACTTT. The rearrangement links TRBV6-2 or TRBV6-3 to TRBJ1-6; 8 positions match TRBD1. The germline gives CDR1 MNHEY, CDR2 SVGEGT. V shed 2 bases and J 10 bases; nucleotides not matched to a gene: 4. The CDR3 contains 14 residues.

In its sample, this clonotype is medium-sized (0.01 to 0.1%). The chain employs TRBV7-2 and TRBJ1-2, with D perhaps matching TRBD1 (5 bases). V lost 0 bases, J lost 6 bases, and 11 bases lay in between. The CDR3 has 14 amino acids. Germline values: CDR1 SGHTA, CDR2 FQGNSA. The CDR3 DNA follows: TGTGCCAGCAGCTTAGCCCCCTGGGGGGATGGCTACACCTTC. The encoded protein is CASSLAPWGDGYTF. The full variable domain, its missing parts supplied by reference TRBV7-2 and TRBJ1-2, is GAGVSQSPSNKVTEKGKDVELRCDPISGHTALYWYRQSLGQGLEFLIYFQGNSAPDKSGLPSDRFSAERTGGSVSTLTIQRTQQEDSAVYLCASSLAPWGDGYTFGSGTRLTVV.

The genes are TRBV19 and TRBJ2-3; D is tentatively TRBD1 or TRBD2 (5 bases each). V lost 0 bases and J 4 bases, leaving 8 bases between the germline ends. The CDR3 runs to 14 residues. CDR1 and CDR2 (germline): LNHDA, SQIVND (reference sequence). The CDR3 here is CASSIDQGADTQYF. As DNA, the CDR3 is TGTGCCAGTAGTATAGACCAGGGAGCAGATACGCAGTATTTT.

Remarks on this clonotype: A much larger clone differs from this one at a single base, so this may be a read error. This chain joins TRBV5-1 and TRBJ2-1; D not certain. CDR1 is SGHRS and CDR2 is YFSETQ in the germline V gene. The CDR3 loop spans 15 amino acids. The CDR3 here is CASSITGEPYNEQSF. CDR3 bases: TGCGCCAGCAGCATTACGGGCGAGCCATACAATGAGCAGTCCTTC.

This clonotype was seen only a few times. One end of the junction is discordant with germline, which a read error may explain. This chain uses TRBV7-2 with TRBJ2-1; possibly TRBD2 for D (5 bases). The CDR3 has 12 residues. The V gene's germline CDR1 is SGHTA and CDR2 FQGNSA. CDR3 bases: TGTGCCAGCCGTGACTACCACAATGAGCAGTCCTTC. Its translation: CASRDYHNEQSF.

By share of the sample, this clonotype is medium-sized (0.01 to 0.1%). CDR3 sequence reads: CASSERPFWEQYF. Written as DNA, the CDR3 is TGCGCCAGCAGTGAGAGGCCATTTTGGGAGCAGTACTTC. The chain employs TRBV10-2 and TRBJ2-7; no reliable D call. This CDR3 region has 13 residues. Germline V gives CDR1 WSHSY, CDR2 SAAADI. V lost 2 bases and J 7 bases, leaving 12 bases between the germline ends.

The chain recombines TRBV20-1 with TRBJ1-1, with TRBD1 identical over 10 bases. V was pared by 3 bases and J by 4 bases, with 8 bases of the junction left unmatched. Germline CDR1 and CDR2: DFQATT and SNEGSKA (reference sequence). There are 15 residues in the CDR3. Written as DNA, the CDR3 is TGCAGTGCTAGCCGCCCGCGACAGGGGGCCACTGAAGCTTTCTTT. This codes for CSASRPRQGATEAFF.

This clonotype was found many times. V usage is TRBV20-1 and J usage is TRBJ2-7, with D uncertain. Per the germline V gene, CDR1 is DFQATT and CDR2 is SNEGSKA (reference sequence). V lost 0 bases, J lost 4 bases, and 16 bases lay in between. CDR3 size: 15 residues. The CDR3 is CSARDWPKRGYEQYF. The CDR3 DNA is TGCAGTGCTAGAGATTGGCCTAAGCGTGGATACGAGCAGTACTTC.

A note on this clonotype: A read error may produce the germline difference seen at one junction end. V usage is TRBV7-3 and J usage is TRBJ2-2, with a tentative D call TRBD2 (6 bases). The CDR3 has 15 residues. CDR1 and CDR2 (germline): SGHTA, FQGTGA. The CDR3 is CASSSPSVCTGEPFF. The CDR3 bases are TGTGCCAGCAGCTCCCCTAGCGTATGCACCGGGGAGCCGTTTTTT.

For this clonotype: A junction boundary mismatches the germline segment, possibly from a read error. The chain employs TRBV5-4 and TRBJ2-4, with TRBD2 matching 15 bases. The CDR3 totals 16 residues. Looked up from germline, CDR1 is SGHNT and CDR2 is YYREEE (reference sequence). The CDR3 sequence is CASSSGLAGGRGIQYF. In DNA, the CDR3 is TGTGCCAGTAGCTCCGGACTAGCGGGGGGGCGTGGCATTCAGTACTTC.

This clonotype was seen at least ten times. The rearrangement links TRBV2 to TRBJ2-3; tentatively, D is TRBD2 (6 bases). With 3 bases removed from V and 3 bases from J, the gap between germline ends came to 13 bases. The germline V gene has CDR1 SNHLY and CDR2 FYNNEI. CDR3 length: 15 amino acids. The chain's CDR3 is CASSEQGGSTDTQYF. In DNA form, the CDR3 reads TGTGCCAGCAGTGAGCAAGGAGGGAGTACAGATACGCAGTATTTT. The whole variable domain, remainder taken from reference TRBV2 and TRBJ2-3, is EPEVTQTPSHQVTQMGQEVILRCVPISNHLYFYWYRQILGQKVEFLVSFYNNEISEKSEIFDDQFSVERPDGSNFTLKIRSTKLEDSAMYFCASSEQGGSTDTQYFGPGTRLTVL.

The rearrangement joins TRBV2 to TRBJ1-5; no firm D call. The V end lost 1 base, the J end lost 7 bases, and 5 bases lay between the germline ends. In germline, CDR1 is SNHLY, CDR2 FYNNEI. This CDR3 has 12 amino acids. The CDR3 sequence: CASSEGSQPQHF. CDR3 bases: TGTGCCAGCAGTGAAGGGAGCCAGCCCCAGCATTTT.

The sample holds many counts of this clonotype. Since a much larger clone is just one base distant, this may be a read error. CDR3 nucleotide sequence: TGTGCCAGCAACTTAACTGGGGTCGAGACCCAGTACTTC. This codes for CASNLTGVETQYF. V is TRBV7-3 and J is TRBJ2-5; D gene unclear. The CDR3 totals 13 residues. The germline V gene encodes CDR1 SGHTA and CDR2 FQGTGA.

The CDR3 region is CASSPSQGAGETQYF. As DNA, the CDR3 is TGCGCCAGCAGCCCCAGTCAGGGGGCGGGCGAGACCCAGTACTTC. The chain employs TRBV4-1 and TRBJ2-5; 8 positions agree with TRBD1. Germline V CDR1 and CDR2: MGHRA, YSYEKL. The CDR3 length is 15 residues. The J segment lost 5 bases and the V segment lost 4 bases, leaving 9 bases of the junction unmatched.

With regard to this clonotype: A read error may be the cause here, since a much bigger clone is one base away. This chain connects TRBV20-1 to TRBJ2-1; 14 nucleotides match TRBD2. The length of the CDR3 is 15 residues. Germline loops: CDR1 DFQATT, CDR2 SNEGSKA (reference sequence). In nucleotides, the CDR3 is TGCAGTGCTAGGGGACTAGCGGGAGTCTACAATGAGCAGCTCTTC. Amino acids: CSARGLAGVYNEQLF.

The V call is TRBV20-1, the J call TRBJ2-3, with 7 bases matching TRBD2. From germline, CDR1 is DFQATT and CDR2 SNEGSKA (reference sequence). The junction had 4 bases not matched to a gene; V was cut back by 5 bases and J by 2 bases. This CDR3 has 13 amino acids. The CDR3, as DNA: TGCAGTGCTGAGCGGGAATCCACAGATACGCAGTATTTT. Amino acid sequence: CSAERESTDTQYF.